The 8 T cell receptor beta chains in this list originate from one sample, sequenced in a study of chronic HIV infection and antiretroviral therapy. MiXCR was run by TCRdb on the 5' RACE reads, yielding one entry per CDR3 protein. The table shows under 55,000 distinct CDR3 sequences, with roughly 19% occurring only once. The sequenced sample consisted of peripheral blood. Receptor source: an adult who had HIV and had not received antiretroviral therapy, or was an uninfected healthy control (not recorded which).

The CDR3 is CASSESPTGPGYTF. CDR3 DNA: TGCGCCAGCAGTGAGTCACCGACAGGGCCCGGCTACACCTTC. V usage is TRBV10-2 and J usage is TRBJ1-2, with 7 bases matching TRBD1. This CDR3 is built from 14 residues. Trimming took 0 bases from V and 8 from J; bases not matched to a gene: 6. CDR1 and CDR2 from the germline V gene are WSHSY and SAAADI.

The sample holds a few counts of this clonotype. The chain is built from TRBV20-1 and TRBJ2-1, with TRBD2 identical over 7 bases. With 6 bases clipped from V and 6 bases from J, the junction kept 11 bases outside the gene matches. The CDR3 is 14 amino acids. Germline V CDR1 and CDR2: DFQATT, SNEGSKA (reference sequence). The DNA for the CDR3 is TGCAGTGCCATCACGGGACTATTGTCCAATGAGCAGTTCTTC. Translation gives CSAITGLLSNEQFF.

There are a few counts of this clonotype. The chain employs TRBV14 and TRBJ1-1; unclear D gene. CDR3 length: 14 residues. V lost 2 bases, J lost 0 bases, and 7 bases lay in between. Germline CDR1 SGHDN, CDR2 FVKESK. The CDR3 is CASSQPGMNTEAFF. In DNA form, the CDR3 reads TGTGCCAGCAGCCAACCAGGAATGAACACTGAAGCTTTCTTT.

This chain connects TRBV6-6 to TRBJ2-3, with D possibly TRBD1 on 5 matching bases. The CDR3 is made up of 16 amino acids. V was clipped by 5 bases and J by 2 bases, with 17 bases between them. Germline CDR1 and CDR2: MNHNY and SVGAGI (reference sequence). DNA of the CDR3: TGTGCCAGCAGTGCCGTCAGGGCCCTTCTCACAGATACGCAGTATTTT. This encodes CASSAVRALLTDTQYF.

With regard to this clonotype: A much larger clone sits a single nucleotide away, making a read error possible. The rearrangement joins TRBV7-2 to TRBJ2-3, with 14 bases fitting TRBD2. The CDR3 covers 18 residues. Germline V lookup: CDR1 SGHTA, CDR2 FQGNSA. CDR3 sequence (DNA): TGTGCCAGCAGCCCCCGGACTAGCGGGAGGTGGAGCATAGATACGCAGTATTTT. Protein sequence: CASSPRTSGRWSIDTQYF. Full variable domain (missing parts from reference TRBV7-2 and TRBJ2-3): GAGVSQSPSNKVTEKGKDVELRCDPISGHTALYWYRQSLGQGLEFLIYFQGNSAPDKSGLPSDRFSAERTGGSVSTLTIQRTQQEDSAVYLCASSPRTSGRWSIDTQYFGPGTRLTVL.

This clonotype has only one observation. The chain uses TRBV10-3 and TRBJ1-2; no clear D gene. The CDR3 has 15 residues. The V end was cut by 0 bases, the J end by 4 bases, with 12 bases between. Germline CDR1 is ENHRY and CDR2 is SYGVKD. CDR3 DNA sequence: TGTGCCATCAGTGAGTCCGTGGCGGGTGTCTATGGCTACACCTTC. Residues: CAISESVAGVYGYTF.

This clonotype is termed medium-sized (0.01 to 0.1%). The chain employs TRBV2 and TRBJ1-5; 10 nucleotides line up with TRBD1. Germline CDR1 and CDR2: SNHLY and FYNNEI. The V and J ends lost 4 bases and 11 bases, in that order; junction bases with no gene match: 8. CDR3 length: 14 amino acids. The CDR3 sequence: CASSGTGGSLSQHF. The CDR3 region has the DNA TGTGCCAGCAGTGGGACAGGGGGTTCCTTGTCCCAGCATTTT.

This clonotype was counted only a few times. The chain recombines TRBV30 with TRBJ1-4; maybe TRBD1 (6 bases). Germline V gene lookup returns CDR1 GTSNPN and CDR2 SVGIG (reference sequence). V was pared by 3 bases and J by 6 bases, with 11 bases between. The CDR3 runs 13 residues. CDR3 DNA sequence: TGTGCCTGGAGACAGGGCAACGATGAAAAACTGTTTTTT. Its translation is CAWRQGNDEKLFF.